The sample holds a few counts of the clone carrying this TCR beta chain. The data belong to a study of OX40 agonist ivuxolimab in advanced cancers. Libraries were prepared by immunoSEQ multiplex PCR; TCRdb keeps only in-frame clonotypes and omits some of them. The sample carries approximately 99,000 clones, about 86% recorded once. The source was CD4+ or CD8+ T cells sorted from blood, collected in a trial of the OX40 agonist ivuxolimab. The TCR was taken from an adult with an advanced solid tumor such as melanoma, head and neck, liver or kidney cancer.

The CDR3 region is CASSPPNRGATNEKLFF. The CDR3 DNA reads TGTGCCAGCTCACCACCGAACAGGGGAGCAACTAATGAAAAACTGTTTTTT. The chain combines TRBV18 with TRBJ1-4; 7 bases agree with TRBD1. V trimming: 0 bases; J trimming: 0 bases; junction bases outside the gene matches: 4. Germline V gives CDR1 KGHSH, CDR2 LQKENI. The CDR3 sequence is 17 residues long. The full variable domain, in which reference TRBV18 and TRBJ1-4 provide the parts outside the CDR3, is NAGVMQNPRHLVRRRGQEARLRCSPMKGHSHVYWYRQLPEEGLKFMVYLQKENIIDESGMPKERFSAEFPKEGPSILRIQQVVRGDSAAYFCASSPPNRGATNEKLFFGSGTQLSVL.